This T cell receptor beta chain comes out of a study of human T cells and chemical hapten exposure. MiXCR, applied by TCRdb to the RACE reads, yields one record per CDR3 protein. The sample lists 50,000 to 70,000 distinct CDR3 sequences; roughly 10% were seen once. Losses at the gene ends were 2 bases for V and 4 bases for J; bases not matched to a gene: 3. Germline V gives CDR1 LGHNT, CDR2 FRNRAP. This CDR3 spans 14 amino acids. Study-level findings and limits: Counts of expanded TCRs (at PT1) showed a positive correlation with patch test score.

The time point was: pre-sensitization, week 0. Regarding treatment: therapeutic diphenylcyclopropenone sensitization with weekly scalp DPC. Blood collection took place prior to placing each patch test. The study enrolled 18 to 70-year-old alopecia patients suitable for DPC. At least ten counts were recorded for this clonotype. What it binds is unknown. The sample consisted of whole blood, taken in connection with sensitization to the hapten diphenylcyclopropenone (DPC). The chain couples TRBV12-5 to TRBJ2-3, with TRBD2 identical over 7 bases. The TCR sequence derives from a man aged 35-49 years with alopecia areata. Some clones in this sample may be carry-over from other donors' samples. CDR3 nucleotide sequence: TGTGCTAGTGGTTTGTCGGGAGGCCCAGATACGCAGTATTTT. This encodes CASGLSGGPDTQYF.